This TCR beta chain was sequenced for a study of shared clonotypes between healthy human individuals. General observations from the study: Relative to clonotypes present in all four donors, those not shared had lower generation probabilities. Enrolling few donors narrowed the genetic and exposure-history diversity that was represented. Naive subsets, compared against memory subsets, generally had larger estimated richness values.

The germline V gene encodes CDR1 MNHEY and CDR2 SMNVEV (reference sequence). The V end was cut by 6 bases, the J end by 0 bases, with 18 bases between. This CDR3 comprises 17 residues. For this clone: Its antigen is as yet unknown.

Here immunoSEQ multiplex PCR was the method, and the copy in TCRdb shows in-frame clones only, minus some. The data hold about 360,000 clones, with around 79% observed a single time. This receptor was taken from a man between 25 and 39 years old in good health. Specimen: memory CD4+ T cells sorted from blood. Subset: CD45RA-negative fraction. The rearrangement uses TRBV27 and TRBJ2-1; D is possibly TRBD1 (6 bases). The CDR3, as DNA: TGTGCCAGCAGGTACTTACAGGGAGCCGGCTCCTACAATGAGCAGTTCTTC. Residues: CASRYLQGAGSYNEQFF.